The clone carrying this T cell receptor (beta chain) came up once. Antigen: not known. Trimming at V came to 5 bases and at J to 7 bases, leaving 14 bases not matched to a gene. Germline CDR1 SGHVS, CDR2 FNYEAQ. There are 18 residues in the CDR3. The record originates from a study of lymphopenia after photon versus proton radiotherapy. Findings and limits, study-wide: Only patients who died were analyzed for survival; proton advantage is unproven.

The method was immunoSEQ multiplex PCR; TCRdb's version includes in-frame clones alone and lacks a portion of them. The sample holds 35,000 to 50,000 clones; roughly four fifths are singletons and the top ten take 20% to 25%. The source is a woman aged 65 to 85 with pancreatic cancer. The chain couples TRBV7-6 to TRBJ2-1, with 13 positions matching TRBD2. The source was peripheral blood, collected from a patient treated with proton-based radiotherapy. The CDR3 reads CASSRRTSGSMEGNEQFF. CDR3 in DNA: TGTGCCAGCAGCCGAAGGACTAGCGGGAGTATGGAGGGAAATGAGCAGTTCTTC.